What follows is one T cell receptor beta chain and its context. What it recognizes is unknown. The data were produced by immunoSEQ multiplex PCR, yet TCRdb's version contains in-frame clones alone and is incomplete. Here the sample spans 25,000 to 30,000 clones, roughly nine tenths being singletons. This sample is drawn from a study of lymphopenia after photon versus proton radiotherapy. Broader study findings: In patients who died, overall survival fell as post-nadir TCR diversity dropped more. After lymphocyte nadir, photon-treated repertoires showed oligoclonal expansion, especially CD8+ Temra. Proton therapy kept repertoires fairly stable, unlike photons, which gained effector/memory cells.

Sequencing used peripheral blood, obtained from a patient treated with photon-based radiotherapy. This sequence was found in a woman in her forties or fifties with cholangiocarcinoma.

The CDR3 nucleotides are TGTGCCAGCAGCTTAGAAGGGGGGCCAGGTTTCACAGATACGCAGTATTTT. As protein: CASSLEGGPGFTDTQYF. The gene calls are TRBV7-2 and TRBJ2-3; tentatively, D is TRBD1 or TRBD2 (6 bases each). The CDR3 extends over 17 amino acids. V was clipped by 1 base and J by 2 bases, with 16 bases between them. Germline V gene sequence: CDR1 SGHTA, CDR2 FQGNSA.